Listed below are T cell receptor beta chains from one sample, sequenced in a study of shared clonotypes between healthy human individuals. This table comes from immunoSEQ multiplex PCR, and its TCRdb copy is limited to in-frame clones, with some not included. Altogether under 1 million clones are present, about 91% being singletons, with the ten largest covering around 24%. Sequences were obtained from naive CD8+ T cells sorted from blood. The receptors were gathered from a man younger than 40 in good health. Both conserved end residues are part of each CDR3.

j_call v_call cdr3_aa
TRBJ2-5 TRBV7-8 CASSLFFRVGETQYF
TRBJ2-3 TRBV7-9 CASSSGGTPKLDTQYF
TRBJ1-1 TRBV7-9 CASSLGRGFMPEAFF
TRBJ2-3 TRBV6-1 CASRGQSGDTQYF
TRBJ2-7 TRBV7-2 CASSLGTGPYEQYF
TRBJ2-3 TRBV7-6 CASSPGLAGYTDTQYF
TRBJ2-2 TRBV10-3 CAINIGGGPDGELFF
TRBJ2-5 TRBV2 CASSDRGWETQYF
TRBJ2-7 TRBV4-2 CASSQGQDGEQYF
TRBJ2-5 TRBV5-1 CASSADWGETQYF
TRBJ2-7 TRBV29-1 CSVEDPGGSYEQYF
TRBJ2-3 TRBV19 CASSILTSGYSSTDTQYF
TRBJ2-5 TRBV9 CASSETGLQETQYF
TRBJ2-2 TRBV28 CASSLSLAGEDTGELFF
TRBJ1-4 TRBV7-9 CASSLEPLTGPYNEKLFF
TRBJ2-1 TRBV19 CASSIAGGVNEQFF
TRBJ1-2 TRBV5-6 CASSKRTGGFYGYTF
TRBJ1-3 TRBV28 CASSTFRGQGVGNTIYF
TRBJ1-5 TRBV21-1 CASSKVRDSNQPQHF
TRBJ1-2 TRBV11-2 CASSYGTAYGYTF
TRBJ2-3 TRBV28 CASSNSGTGTDTQYF
TRBJ1-5 TRBV7-9 CASSSFPQPQHF
TRBJ2-5 TRBV2 CASSPWGSGSAETQYF
TRBJ1-1 TRBV11-2 CASSLPPAEGTEAFF
TRBJ2-1 TRBV27 CASTNRLDEQFF
TRBJ2-1 TRBV27 CASSLSVGDSYNEQFF
TRBJ2-7 TRBV7-6 CASSLAPALRDRETYEQYF
TRBJ2-1 TRBV6-1 CASSWSRLDEQFF
TRBJ2-5 TRBV5-1 CASSLLGAPRETQYF
TRBJ2-1 TRBV7-9 CASSLVVSGEQFF
TRBJ2-7 TRBV21-1 CASSKDGARRVVIAYEQYF
TRBJ1-2 TRBV9 CASSARNGYTF
TRBJ2-1 TRBV19 CASSIGGLAGWNEQFF
TRBJ2-1 TRBV6-5 CASSPLAGLDEQFF